The present TCR beta chain was sequenced within a study of T cell responses to AZD1222 COVID-19 vaccine (dated by TCRdb to the early 2020s). Regarding the research as a whole: AZD1222 recipients with second doses at about 4 weeks or about 12 weeks were pooled, because spike-specific TCR depth and breadth did not differ between schedules. A total of over 230 trial participants underwent TCR sequencing, of whom roughly 210 received two doses of AZD1222 and some 25 received two doses of the MenACWY control vaccine. Enrollment into the trials was organized by age into subgroups of 18-55, 56-69 and 70-plus years, and those subgroups contained approximately 160, 26 and 62 TCR-sequenced participants, respectively. General study outcomes and caveats: Most participants were white British and females outnumbered males, and the authors suggested that clonal diversity may have been underestimated. In the small 56-69-year group, the increase in depth fell short of significance, most likely because of low power. Spike-specific TCR breadth and depth rose significantly after two AZD1222 doses compared with day 0 and with MenACWY recipients. Because no day 14 peak-response samples were available, repertoires were characterized only after the peak T cell response. Only five or six AZD1222 recipients were SARS-CoV-2 seropositive at baseline, limiting conclusions about previously exposed vaccinees. The whole spike protein was spanned by vaccine-associated CD4 TCRs, and dominant responses were seen in regions 160-218 and 743-854. Reportedly, close to half of the unique spike-specific TCRs recognized epitopes lying outside the regions that are mutated in the B.1.351 and B.1.1.7 variants.

Reading the label with the study, this specimen's time point is: baseline before first vaccination. Vaccinee samples were obtained from the UK trials COV001 and COV002, which included a single-blind randomized controlled phase 2/3 trial of AZD1222 (ChAdOx1 nCoV-19) in healthy adults. Trial participant PBMC samples were collected at day 0 and day 28 after the second dose for TCRbeta chain sequencing. CDR1 and CDR2 were assigned from the germline V gene as KGHSH and LQKENI. The V end loses 5 bases and the J end loses 2 bases, and a stretch of 13 bases separates them. The CDR3 contains 14 residues, cysteine and phenylalanine counted. CDR3 DNA only is kept here, 42 bases in frame from base 1. As concerns this clone: No cognate antigen has been identified for it. The sample holds no much larger clone one base away, and base qualities are not on file.

The CDR3 regions of human TCRbeta chains were analyzed by immunosequencing. The source study handled its data this way. TCRs in the repertoires were matched against a reference library of SARS-CoV-2-specific TCRs that had been generated with the MIRA antigen-specificity platform. Breadth was defined as the fraction of unique TCRs that were SARS-CoV-2-associated. Depth was defined as the fraction of total T cells that were SARS-CoV-2-associated. Each spike-specific TCR was assigned to its reactive spike region and to a CD4 or CD8 class using the MIRA data. Log10-transformed breadth and depth values were compared by one-way ANOVA with Sidak's multiple comparisons tests. TCRdb mirrors the immuneACCESS table, restricted to in-frame sequences. Some clones are absent from its copies; in checked studies, under half trace to an unresolved V gene, and the reason for the others is unknown. V, J and clone size were drawn from that table, and D and trimming were deduced from the DNA. This sample is represented by 110,000 to 150,000 clones; 85% to 95% of them were singletons. Under 6.5% of the sample is taken by the ten largest.

The sequencing here drew on peripheral blood, taken on day 0 of AZD1222 vaccination. The source is an adult in good health. The sequence links TRBV18 to TRBJ2-7; matching of 6 bases hints at TRBD1 as the D gene. The CDR3 region reads CASSMDSITYEQYF. The DNA is as follows: TGTGCCAGCTCAATGGACAGTATCACCTACGAGCAGTACTTC.